The clone carrying this T cell receptor (beta chain) was picked up many times. The CDR3 consists of 13 residues. Deletions cut 1 base from V and 5 bases from J, with 8 bases between. Individuals who volunteered at a blood bank located in Maryland, USA, made up the group of healthy controls. The data stem from a study of neurological immune-mediated disorders. The method for making cDNA was 5'RACE, and it used 10-nucleotide random UMIs. TCRdb ran MiXCR on the 5' RACE reads and lists one entry per CDR3 protein. The table shows more than 30,000 distinct CDR3 sequences, with approximately 4.1% occurring only once.

This chain joins TRBV12-3 or TRBV12-4 and TRBJ1-1; D is unresolved. Sequenced material: CD4+ T cells from blood. The receptor comes from a woman in her thirties or forties in good health. Here the CDR3 DNA reads TGTGCCAGCAGTTTAGGGCCCCGGACTGAAGCTTTCTTT. This translates into CASSLGPRTEAFF.